This T cell receptor beta chain was observed in a study of Graves' ophthalmopathy and Graves' hyperthyroidism. PBMCs had their origin in fresh peripheral blood (around 10 ml). Trimming shortened V by 1 base and J by 4 bases, and 10 bases separated the two germline ends. This CDR3 comprises 14 residues. This clonotype was recorded at least ten times. Its cognate antigen is unknown. Whole-study results and caveats: Blood also held most thyroid clonotypes expanded above 0.001 frequency.

RNA transcripts served as template for amplifying TCR beta CDR3 sequences. An opening RT-PCR round employed HTBI primers and preceded a second-round multiplex PCR. Via MiXCR, TCRdb re-called the multiplex PCR reads, giving one row per CDR3 protein. The sample holds more than 300,000 distinct CDR3 sequences; roughly 15% are singletons and the top ten take 7%. The sequence came from a woman aged 18 to 35 with stable Graves' hyperthyroidism. The genes are TRBV12-3 or TRBV12-4 and TRBJ1-1, with D hard to call. The sample comprised peripheral blood. The CDR3 DNA sequence: TGTGCCAGCAGTTTAGGGGCTTGGGGCACTGAAGCTTTCTTT. It encodes CASSLGAWGTEAFF.